This entry concerns a single T cell receptor beta chain. This clonotype was observed a handful of times. Its antigen is not yet known. Base qualities are missing; no much larger clone stands one base away. These data belong to a study of blood T cells in healthy people across ages (dated by TCRdb to 2013 to 2016). Turning to the overall study: In model experiments, roughly one uniquely barcoded TCR beta cDNA molecule per two T cells was captured by template switching. To track age-related changes in TCR beta repertoire diversity, the study relied on deep sequencing normalized with unique cDNA molecular identifiers. Four age groups were formed from the donors: young (average about 15 years), middle-aged (more than 35), aged (roughly 58) and long-lived (about 80). To avoid experimental bias, donors of different ages were spread randomly across the sequencing lanes. Two additional independent replicas of 1 million unique cDNA reads from the same blood draw were analyzed for two donors (one aged 18 to 30 and one aged 80 or older). The paper's findings and limits, for the study overall: There was a strong correlation between observed TCR beta diversity and the percentage of naive T cells measured by flow cytometry. The long-lived group showed more naive CD4+ T cells, fewer expanded clones and increased TCR diversity than the aged group, suggesting age selection. As age increased, observed TCR beta diversity per million T cells dropped in a roughly linear way, and a significant reduction was already evident by age 40. Estimates of total diversity based on one million sequenced T cells were regarded as lower bounds and as underestimates. Because profiling used bulk unsorted PBMCs, naive and antigen-experienced compartments could not be compared conclusively. The CMV infection status of donors was not known, potentially confounding age-related changes in expanded clonotypes.

Libraries were built with 5' RACE. The sample was run on an Illumina HiSeq 2500. The second PCR ran for roughly 7 to 12 cycles and used a J-beta primer mix along with a sample-barcoded 5' primer. Each TCR beta cDNA molecule received a unique molecular identifier from a template-switch 5' adaptor carrying 12 random nucleotides. Each sample yielded at least 2.5 million CDR3-containing paired-end reads. All of the RNA was converted into first-strand cDNA using the Mint cDNA synthesis kit, with a TRBC-specific oligonucleotide serving as the primer. Following uracil-DNA glycosylase treatment, all cDNA underwent a first 18-cycle PCR with the universal primers M1SS and BC2_uni_R. As for the original processing: For normalization, 1 million high-quality reads, each with a distinct molecular identifier, were randomly selected from each sample. Reads sharing molecular identifiers were discarded rather than binned into consensus sequences. MiTCR, with a Q25 quality threshold and the strictest error-elimination algorithm, was used for CDR3 identification, clonotype clustering and error correction. A nonparametric unseen species model with Euler transformation was used to estimate lower-bound total TCR beta diversity. TCRdb applied fastp at Q25 and MiXCR to the public reads, then kept only in-frame beta chains. One record per CDR3 amino acid sequence lists the most common genes and DNA. The V and J calls shown here were made by TCRdb, not taken from the authors' results. A total of about 1.5 million distinct CDR3 sequences appear in this sample, approximately 39% of them only once. About 4% of the sample goes to the ten largest clones.

V is shortened by 1 base, J by 0 bases, and the region joining them spans 19 bases. From its cysteine to its phenylalanine, the CDR3 spans 18 amino acids. Just CDR3 DNA is preserved here, 54 bases in frame from base 1. Reading the germline V gene (reference sequence) gives CDR1 DFQATT and CDR2 SNEGSKA. Donors were 35 to 40 systemically healthy Caucasian individuals from Russia aged roughly 6 to 95 years. Each donor gave approximately 10 milliliters of peripheral blood, collected into EDTA-treated Vacutainer tubes. Ficoll-Paque density-gradient centrifugation was used to isolate PBMCs, with at least 6.5 million per sample. Trizol reagent was used to extract total RNA from the PBMCs, yielding at least 5.5 micrograms per sample. For every donor, flow cytometry on a PBMC aliquot measured the percentage of naive CD45RAhigh/CD27high T cells.

This receptor chain uses TRBV20-1 and TRBJ2-1; TRBD2 is possibly the D segment (6 matching bases). The sample was blood. The clonotype originates from a woman under 30 in good health. This receptor carries the CDR3 CSARGGALALSSYNEQFF. The DNA sequence is TGCAGTGCTAGAGGTGGAGCGCTAGCGTTGAGCTCCTACAATGAGCAGTTCTTC.